This TCR beta chain was sequenced in a study of T cell repertoires in cytomegalovirus infection. Turning to the study itself: A matching HLA type, together with CMV infection, was signaled by public TCR beta signatures. Overall study results and limits: Frequencies of public TCR beta families were cumulated, and this identified carriers of CMV plus the relevant HLA. HLA-C-restricted, CMV-specific TCR beta clonotypes were dominant ex vivo.

In TCRdb, the reads were re-called with MiXCR into one record per CDR3 protein. Of around 71,000 distinct CDR3 sequences listed, about 40% are singletons. The CDR3 spans 15 residues. V gave up 3 bases and J gave up 4 bases; unmatched junction bases: 7. Per the germline V gene, CDR1 is KGHSH and CDR2 is LQKENI. This clonotype has a single count. Antigen specificity is unknown. The chain combines TRBV18 with TRBJ1-1; the match to TRBD1 covers 8 bases. The sample here was CD8+ T cells from cultured PBMCs, taken from culture after CMV antigen stimulation. The sequence was obtained from a human donor in good health (CMV status not recorded). Some clones in this sample may be carry-over from other donors' samples. CDR3 region: CASSPKTGVGTEAFF. The CDR3 bases are TGTGCCAGCTCACCCAAGACAGGGGTGGGCACTGAAGCTTTCTTT.